What follows describes a single T cell receptor (beta chain). The sample originates from a study of technical replicates of blood from a few donors. Assay: immunoSEQ multiplex PCR; the TCRdb copy retains only in-frame clones and omits some. The sample yields about 82,000 clones, roughly 94% seen once. J gave up 2 bases and V 6 bases, and 9 bases lay outside the gene matches. CDR3 length: 16 amino acids. CDR1 MDHEN and CDR2 SYDVKM come from the germline V gene. This sequence was found in a human donor in good health. The V call is TRBV28, the J call TRBJ2-3; 9 nucleotides agree with TRBD1. The specimen sequenced was T cells isolated from PBMCs. The CDR3 coding sequence is TGTGCCAGCAGACGCCGGGACAGGGTCTACACAGATACGCAGTATTTT. Encoded protein: CASRRRDRVYTDTQYF.